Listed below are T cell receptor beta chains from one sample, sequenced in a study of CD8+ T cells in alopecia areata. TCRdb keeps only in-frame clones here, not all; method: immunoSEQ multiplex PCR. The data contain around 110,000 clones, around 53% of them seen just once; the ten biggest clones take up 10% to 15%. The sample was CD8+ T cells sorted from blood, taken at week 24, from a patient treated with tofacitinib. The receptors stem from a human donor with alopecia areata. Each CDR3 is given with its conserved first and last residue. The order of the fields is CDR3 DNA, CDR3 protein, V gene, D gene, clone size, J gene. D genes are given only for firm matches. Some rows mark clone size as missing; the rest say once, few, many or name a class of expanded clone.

DNA: TGTGCCAGCAGCCCCTTGGGCAGGGGCCAAGAGACCCAGTACTTC; CDR3: CASSPLGRGQETQYF; V: TRBV9; D: -; size: -; J: TRBJ2-5
DNA: TGTGCCAGCAGTTACGGGCTAGCGCGACGGGATGAGCAGTTCTTC; CDR3: CASSYGLARRDEQFF; V: TRBV6-5; D: -; size: few; J: TRBJ2-1
DNA: TGTGCCAGCAGCCCCACGGACAACCATAGCAATCAGCCCCAGCATTTT; CDR3: CASSPTDNHSNQPQHF; V: TRBV9; D: -; size: -; J: TRBJ1-5
DNA: TGCGCCAGCAGCTTGGATAGTCGGACAGGGGGCCAAGAGACCCAGTACTTC; CDR3: CASSLDSRTGGQETQYF; V: TRBV5-1; D: TRBD1; size: -; J: TRBJ2-5
DNA: TGCACCAGCAGCCTCTCCCTATTGGGACAGGGAAGCAATGAGCAGTTCTTC; CDR3: CTSSLSLLGQGSNEQFF; V: TRBV1; D: -; size: -; J: TRBJ2-1
DNA: TGCAGCGTTGAAGATCTCGACAGGGGAGTCTACGAGCAGTACTTC; CDR3: CSVEDLDRGVYEQYF; V: TRBV29-1; D: TRBD1; size: -; J: TRBJ2-7
DNA: TGTGCCAGCACCGGAGGGGGAAACACCATATATTTT; CDR3: CASTGGGNTIYF; V: TRBV7-9; D: -; size: -; J: TRBJ1-3
DNA: TGTGCCAGCAGCCAAGAGGGACATCTCACCGGGGAGCTGTTTTTT; CDR3: CASSQEGHLTGELFF; V: TRBV4-2; D: -; size: -; J: TRBJ2-2
DNA: TGCAGCGTTGAATCCGTGGACTTCCGCCCTGGGTATGGCTACACCTTC; CDR3: CSVESVDFRPGYGYTF; V: TRBV29-1; D: -; size: -; J: TRBJ1-2
DNA: TGTGCCGGGGGTCATTCGGGACGGCAGTTCTTC; CDR3: CAGGHSGRQFF; V: TRBV7-2; D: -; size: -; J: TRBJ2-1
DNA: TGTGCCAGCACGGACTGGTCAGACGGGGGGGCCGGGGAGACCCAGTACTTC; CDR3: CASTDWSDGGAGETQYF; V: TRBV2; D: TRBD2; size: -; J: TRBJ2-5
DNA: TGTGCCAGCAGTGCCACTAGCGGGGCCACAGATACGCAGTATTTT; CDR3: CASSATSGATDTQYF; V: TRBV6-4; D: TRBD2; size: few; J: TRBJ2-3
DNA: TGTGCCAGCAGCTTGGCCGGACAGGGCTATCGCGAGCAGTACTTC; CDR3: CASSLAGQGYREQYF; V: TRBV5-6; D: TRBD1; size: -; J: TRBJ2-7
DNA: TGCGCCAGCAGCCAAGGCGTAGGGGGCCTCAATGAGCAGTTCTTC; CDR3: CASSQGVGGLNEQFF; V: TRBV4-1; D: TRBD1; size: many; J: TRBJ2-1
DNA: TGTGCCAGCAGCCTAGAAGGACTAGCGGTATACAATGAGCAGTTCTTC; CDR3: CASSLEGLAVYNEQFF; V: TRBV7-9; D: TRBD2; size: -; J: TRBJ2-1
DNA: TGTGCCAGCAGCAACACGGAAAACATTCAGTACTTC; CDR3: CASSNTENIQYF; V: TRBV7-9; D: -; size: -; J: TRBJ2-4
DNA: TGTGCCACCAGCACCGGCGGACCACATCCATCCTACGAGCAGTACTTC; CDR3: CATSTGGPHPSYEQYF; V: TRBV15; D: -; size: -; J: TRBJ2-7
DNA: TGTGCCAGCACCTCTGGGCCGGGTGAGCAGTTCTTC; CDR3: CASTSGPGEQFF; V: TRBV27; D: -; size: once; J: TRBJ2-1
DNA: TGTGCCAGCAGCTTGACACAGGCTAATCAGCCCCAGCATTTT; CDR3: CASSLTQANQPQHF; V: TRBV5-6; D: -; size: -; J: TRBJ1-5
DNA: TGTGCCAGCAGCCAACTAGGGTACCAAGAGACCCAGTACTTC; CDR3: CASSQLGYQETQYF; V: TRBV14; D: -; size: -; J: TRBJ2-5
DNA: TGTGCCAGTAGTATCGTGACAGGGATTGGCACTGAAGCTTTCTTT; CDR3: CASSIVTGIGTEAFF; V: TRBV19; D: TRBD1; size: -; J: TRBJ1-1
DNA: TGTGCCAGCAGTGAAAAGACAGCTAGCACAGATACGCAGTATTTT; CDR3: CASSEKTASTDTQYF; V: TRBV2; D: -; size: -; J: TRBJ2-3
DNA: TGTGCCAGCAGCGTAGGTAGCGGGCGGAACACAGATACGCAGTATTTT; CDR3: CASSVGSGRNTDTQYF; V: TRBV9; D: TRBD2; size: -; J: TRBJ2-3
DNA: TGTGCTAGTGCTAGCGGAAGTATCCAAGAGACCCAGTACTTC; CDR3: CASASGSIQETQYF; V: TRBV12-5; D: TRBD2; size: -; J: TRBJ2-5
DNA: TGTGCCAGCAGTCCCGACAGGGGGCTAACTAACTATGGCTACACCTTC; CDR3: CASSPDRGLTNYGYTF; V: TRBV5-4; D: TRBD1; size: -; J: TRBJ1-2
DNA: TGCGCCAGCAGCCAAAGACAGAACACCGGGGAGCTGTTTTTT; CDR3: CASSQRQNTGELFF; V: TRBV4-1; D: -; size: -; J: TRBJ2-2
DNA: TGTGCCAGCAGCTCCCCCTCCGAGCAGTACTTC; CDR3: CASSSPSEQYF; V: TRBV13; D: -; size: -; J: TRBJ2-7